These T cell receptor beta chains were read from a single sample in a study of shared clonotypes between healthy human individuals. This table comes from immunoSEQ multiplex PCR, and its TCRdb copy is limited to in-frame clones, with some not included. The table records about 480,000 clones, almost 80% of them present only once. Source material: PBMCs. The receptors shown here come from a woman between 40 and 50 years old in good health. Some clones in this sample may be carry-over from other donors' samples. Each CDR3 is given with its conserved first and last residue. D genes are given only for firm matches. Where a row states a size, it is once, few, many or the class of an expanded clone; other rows omit it.

J gene | D gene | clone size | V gene | CDR3 protein | CDR3 DNA
TRBJ1-1 | NA | once | TRBV19 | CASRLQGSNTEAFF | TGTGCCAGTAGGTTGCAGGGGTCGAACACTGAAGCTTTCTTT
TRBJ2-2 | TRBD1 | NA | TRBV6-6 | CASMRDRPNTGELFF | TGTGCCAGCATGAGGGACAGGCCGAACACCGGGGAGCTGTTTTTT
TRBJ1-2 | NA | NA | TRBV7-6 | CASSLGRFRGYTF | TGTGCCAGCAGCTTAGGTAGATTTAGGGGCTACACCTTC
TRBJ2-1 | NA | many | TRBV7-3 | CASSKGAPPNEQFF | TGTGCCAGCAGCAAGGGTGCCCCCCCCAATGAGCAGTTCTTC
TRBJ1-4 | NA | NA | TRBV6-6 | CASSYRQNNEKLFF | TGTGCCAGCAGTTATCGGCAGAACAATGAAAAACTGTTTTTT
TRBJ2-2 | NA | NA | TRBV7-9 | CASSLGVGELFF | TGTGCCAGCAGCTTAGGAGTTGGGGAGCTGTTTTTT
TRBJ2-5 | TRBD2 | NA | TRBV10-3 | CATTTGVAGLAETQYF | TGTGCCACAACAACGGGGGTAGCGGGTCTTGCGGAGACCCAGTACTTC
TRBJ1-1 | NA | few | TRBV10-2 | CASSRDTMNTEAFF | TGCGCCAGCAGTCGGGACACCATGAACACTGAAGCTTTCTTT
TRBJ2-4 | NA | NA | TRBV29-1 | CSVVRGGMGTKNIQYF | TGCAGCGTTGTCAGAGGGGGGATGGGGACCAAAAACATTCAGTACTTC
TRBJ2-3 | NA | NA | TRBV19 | CASSTADTQYF | TGTGCCAGTAGTACGGCAGATACGCAGTATTTT
TRBJ2-7 | NA | NA | TRBV19 | CASSIAAGREQYF | TGTGCCAGTAGTATAGCGGCAGGGAGGGAGCAGTACTTC
TRBJ2-4 | TRBD1 | NA | TRBV29-1 | CSVGVDQGQGIQYF | TGCAGCGTTGGGGTGGATCAGGGACAGGGTATTCAGTACTTC
TRBJ1-5 | NA | NA | TRBV19 | CASSVGTSSNQPQHF | TGTGCCAGTAGTGTGGGGACCAGCAGCAATCAGCCCCAGCATTTT
TRBJ2-7 | TRBD1 | once | TRBV6-1 | CASSVVRGQGAYEQYF | TGTGCCAGCAGTGTAGTGAGAGGACAGGGGGCTTACGAGCAGTACTTC
TRBJ2-1 | TRBD2 | NA | TRBV15 | CATSISGTSGRARYNEQFF | TGTGCCACCAGCATTTCCGGGACTAGCGGGAGGGCAAGGTACAATGAGCAGTTCTTC
TRBJ2-1 | NA | once | TRBV7-3 | CASSETAGTPSDEQFF | TGTGCCAGCAGCGAAACCGCCGGGACACCCTCGGATGAGCAGTTCTTC
TRBJ2-5 | TRBD2 | NA | TRBV7-6 | CASSLGLAGVVETQYF | TGTGCCAGCAGCTTGGGACTAGCGGGAGTCGTAGAGACCCAGTACTTC
TRBJ1-1 | NA | NA | TRBV7-8 | CASSTDRNTEAFF | TGTGCCAGCAGCACGGACAGGAACACTGAAGCTTTCTTT
TRBJ2-3 | TRBD2 | NA | TRBV18 | CASSPLGNSPGGPGHTQYF | TGTGCCAGCTCACCATTGGGGAACTCTCCGGGAGGGCCGGGACATACGCAGTATTTT
TRBJ1-3 | NA | NA | TRBV13 | CASSSWEAGNTIYF | TGTGCCAGCAGCTCGTGGGAGGCTGGAAACACCATATATTTT
TRBJ2-7 | NA | NA | TRBV28 | CASRTGSSYEQYF | TGTGCCAGCAGGACGGGAAGCTCCTACGAGCAGTACTTC
TRBJ2-3 | TRBD1 | NA | TRBV7-2 | CASSLDRGRTDTQYF | TGTGCCAGCAGCTTAGACAGGGGGCGCACAGATACGCAGTATTTT
TRBJ2-5 | NA | NA | TRBV18 | CASSPSGYQETQYF | TGTGCCAGCTCACCATCGGGCTACCAGGAGACCCAGTACTTC
TRBJ2-3 | TRBD2 | NA | TRBV5-1 | CASGSGRAADTQYF | TGCGCCAGCGGAAGCGGGAGGGCCGCAGATACGCAGTATTTT
TRBJ2-2 | TRBD1 | NA | TRBV6-4 | CASSDSRGHTGELFF | TGTGCCAGCAGTGACTCCAGGGGGCACACCGGGGAGCTGTTTTTT
TRBJ2-7 | TRBD2 | NA | TRBV5-6 | CASSFSGGPSSYEQYF | TGTGCCAGCAGCTTTAGCGGGGGTCCGTCCTCCTACGAGCAGTACTTC
TRBJ2-7 | NA | NA | TRBV27 | CASSFLGQKSSYEQYF | TGTGCCAGCAGTTTCTTAGGACAGAAGAGCTCCTACGAGCAGTACTTC
TRBJ2-6 | TRBD2 | many | TRBV4-2 | CASVAGDFSGANVLTF | TGTGCCAGCGTAGCGGGAGACTTTTCTGGGGCCAACGTCCTGACTTTC